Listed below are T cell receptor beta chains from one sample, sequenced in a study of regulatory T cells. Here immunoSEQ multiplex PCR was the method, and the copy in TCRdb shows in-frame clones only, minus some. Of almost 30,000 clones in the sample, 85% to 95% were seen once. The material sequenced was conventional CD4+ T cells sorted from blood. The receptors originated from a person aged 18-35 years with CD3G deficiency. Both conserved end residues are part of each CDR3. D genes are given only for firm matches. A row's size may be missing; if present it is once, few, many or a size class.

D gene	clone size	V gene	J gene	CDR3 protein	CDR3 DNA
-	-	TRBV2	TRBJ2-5	CASRFAGAGQPPPGRETQYF	TGTGCCAGCAGATTCGCGGGGGCGGGCCAACCCCCCCCAGGGCGAGAGACCCAGTACTTC
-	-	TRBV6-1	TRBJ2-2	CASRATVTGELFF	TGTGCCAGCAGGGCGACAGTTACCGGGGAGCTGTTTTTT
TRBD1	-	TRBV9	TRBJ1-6	CASSVAAGQGTYNSPLHF	TGTGCCAGCAGCGTAGCGGCGGGACAGGGGACCTATAATTCACCCCTCCACTTT
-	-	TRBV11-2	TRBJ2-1	CASSSGNEQFF	TGTGCCAGCAGCTCCGGGAATGAGCAGTTCTTC
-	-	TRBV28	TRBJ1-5	CASARRGVVQPQHF	TGTGCCAGCGCCCGGAGGGGGGTGGTTCAGCCCCAGCATTTT
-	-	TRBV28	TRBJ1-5	CASSWGREQPQHF	TGTGCCAGCAGTTGGGGGAGGGAACAGCCCCAGCATTTT
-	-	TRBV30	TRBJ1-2	CAWSYRGNYGYTF	TGTGCCTGGAGTTATAGGGGCAACTATGGCTACACCTTC
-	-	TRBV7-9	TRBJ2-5	CASSLASGVRETQYF	TGTGCCAGCAGCTTAGCCTCAGGGGTGCGCGAGACCCAGTACTTC
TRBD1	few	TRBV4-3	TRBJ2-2	CASSQRTGYTGELFF	TGCGCCAGCAGCCAGAGGACAGGGTACACCGGGGAGCTGTTTTTT
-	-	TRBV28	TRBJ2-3	CASSFPRGDDRTDTQYF	TGTGCCAGCAGTTTCCCGAGGGGGGACGACCGCACAGATACGCAGTATTTT
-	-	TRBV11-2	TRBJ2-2	CASSWGWLAPGELFF	TGTGCCAGCAGCTGGGGGTGGCTAGCGCCCGGGGAGCTGTTTTTT
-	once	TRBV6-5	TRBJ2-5	CASSGVARGTQYF	TGTGCCAGCTCCGGGGTGGCTCGGGGGACCCAGTACTTC
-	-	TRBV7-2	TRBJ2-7	CASSLAPADRWGSYEQYF	TGTGCCAGCAGCTTAGCGCCCGCTGACAGGTGGGGGTCCTACGAGCAGTACTTC
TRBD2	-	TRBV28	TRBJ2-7	CASSWGLAGGEQYF	TGTGCCAGCAGTTGGGGACTAGCGGGAGGCGAGCAGTACTTC
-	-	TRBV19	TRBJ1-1	CASTSWGGTEAFF	TGTGCCAGTACCTCATGGGGGGGCACTGAAGCTTTCTTT
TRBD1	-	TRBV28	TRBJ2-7	CASSPTGQGRTYEQYF	TGTGCCAGCAGCCCAACAGGACAGGGGAGGACCTACGAGCAGTACTTC
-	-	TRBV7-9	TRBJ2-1	CASSFGGSSYNEQFF	TGTGCCAGCAGCTTTGGGGGGAGCTCCTACAATGAGCAGTTCTTC
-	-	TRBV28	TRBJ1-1	CASSLRQVNTEAFF	TGTGCCAGCAGTTTACGGCAGGTGAACACTGAAGCTTTCTTT
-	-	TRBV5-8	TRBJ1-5	CASSSTGRRNQLQHF	TGTGCCAGCAGCTCCACAGGGCGGCGCAATCAGCTCCAGCATTTT
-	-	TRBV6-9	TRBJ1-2	CAATNHYGYTF	TGTGCCGCCACAAACCACTATGGCTACACCTTC
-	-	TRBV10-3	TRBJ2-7	CAISLSFDREQYF	TGTGCCATCAGTCTCTCCTTCGACAGGGAGCAGTACTTC
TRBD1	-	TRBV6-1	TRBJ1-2	CASSIYRGSGYTF	TGTGCCAGCAGCATCTACAGGGGCTCTGGCTACACCTTC
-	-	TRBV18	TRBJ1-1	CASLPDSYPGNTEAFF	TGTGCCAGCTTACCCGACAGCTACCCAGGTAACACTGAAGCTTTCTTT
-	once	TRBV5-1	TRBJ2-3	CASSFWGTTDTQYF	TGCGCCAGCAGCTTTTGGGGGACCACAGATACGCAGTATTTT
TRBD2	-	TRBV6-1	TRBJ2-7	CASRLGGGYEQYF	TGTGCCAGCCGCCTGGGGGGGGGCTACGAGCAGTACTTC
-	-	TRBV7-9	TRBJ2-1	CASSLQGKGWFF	TGTGCCAGCAGTTTGCAGGGTAAAGGGTGGTTCTTC
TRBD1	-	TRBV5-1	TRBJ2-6	CASSTGQGGANVLTF	TGCGCCAGCAGCACCGGACAGGGAGGGGCCAACGTCCTGACTTTC
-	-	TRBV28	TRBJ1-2	CASSSGAYGYTF	TGTGCCAGCAGTTCGGGAGCGTATGGCTACACCTTC
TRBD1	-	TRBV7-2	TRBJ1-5	CASSQGAFSNQPQHF	TGTGCCAGCAGCCAGGGGGCTTTTAGCAATCAGCCCCAGCATTTT
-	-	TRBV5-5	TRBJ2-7	CASSLLRDGVLQYF	TGTGCCAGCAGCCTACTCCGGGACGGCGTGTTACAGTACTTC
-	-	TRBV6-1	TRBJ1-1	CASSEGGRGTEAFF	TGTGCCAGCAGTGAAGGTGGGAGGGGGACTGAAGCTTTCTTT
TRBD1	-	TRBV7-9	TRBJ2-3	CASSRGTGGFADTQYF	TGTGCCAGCAGCCGCGGGACAGGGGGCTTTGCAGATACGCAGTATTTT
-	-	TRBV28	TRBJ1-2	CASSSSSYGYTF	TGTGCCAGCAGTTCTTCCTCCTATGGCTACACCTTC
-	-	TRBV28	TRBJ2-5	CASSAQVRETQYF	TGTGCCAGCAGTGCACAGGTGAGAGAGACCCAGTACTTC
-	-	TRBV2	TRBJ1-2	CASSQPNSGYTF	TGTGCCAGCTCACAGCCGAACAGTGGCTACACCTTC
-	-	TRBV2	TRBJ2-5	CASSPGTLPNQETQYF	TGTGCCAGCAGCCCCGGGACTCTACCCAACCAAGAGACCCAGTACTTC
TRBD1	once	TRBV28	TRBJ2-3	CASSFGTGGTDTQYF	TGTGCCAGCAGTTTCGGGACAGGGGGCACAGATACGCAGTATTTT
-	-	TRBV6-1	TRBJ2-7	CASSEGGLPYEQYF	TGTGCCAGCAGTGAAGGGGGTCTACCCTACGAGCAGTACTTC
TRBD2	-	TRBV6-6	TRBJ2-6	CASRAGGTGANVLTF	TGTGCCAGCAGAGCCGGGGGGACTGGGGCCAACGTCCTGACTTTC
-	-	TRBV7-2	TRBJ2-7	CASSFFSTRNEQYF	TGTGCCAGCAGCTTTTTTTCTACCCGGAACGAGCAGTACTTC
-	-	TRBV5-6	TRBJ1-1	CASSSWAEAFF	TGTGCCAGCAGCTCCTGGGCTGAAGCTTTCTTT
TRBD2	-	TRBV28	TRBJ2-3	CASSRRTSGRLSTDTQYF	TGTGCCAGCAGTCGTAGGACTAGCGGGAGGCTTAGCACAGATACGCAGTATTTT
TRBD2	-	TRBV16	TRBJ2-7	CASSPQRGPAYEQYF	TGTGCCAGCAGCCCTCAGCGGGGGCCCGCCTACGAGCAGTACTTC
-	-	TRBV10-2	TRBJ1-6	CASSGASSPLHF	TGCGCCAGCAGTGGGGCTTCTTCACCCCTCCACTTT
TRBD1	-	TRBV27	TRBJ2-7	CASSSGPYRGKQYF	TGTGCCAGCAGTTCCGGACCCTACAGGGGGAAGCAGTACTTC
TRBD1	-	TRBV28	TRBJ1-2	CASTLHNPGQTSYGYTF	TGTGCCAGCACCCTACATAATCCGGGACAGACATCCTATGGCTACACCTTC
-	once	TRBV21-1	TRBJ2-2	CASSLHDTGELFF	TGTGCCAGCAGCCTACATGACACCGGGGAGCTGTTTTTT
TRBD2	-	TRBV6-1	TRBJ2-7	CASSELSGGLEQYF	TGTGCCAGCAGTGAACTTTCGGGGGGGCTGGAGCAGTACTTC
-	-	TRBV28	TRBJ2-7	CASSSSSGTLEQYF	TGTGCCAGCAGTTCGTCTTCAGGGACTTTGGAGCAGTACTTC
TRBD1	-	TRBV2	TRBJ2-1	CASTGDSGYNEQFF	TGTGCCAGCACCGGGGACAGTGGCTACAATGAGCAGTTCTTC
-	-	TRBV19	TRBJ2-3	CASSRDFQDTQYF	TGTGCCAGTAGTCGGGACTTCCAAGATACGCAGTATTTT
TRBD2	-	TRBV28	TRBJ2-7	CASGGSVKGEQYF	TGTGCCAGCGGCGGGAGTGTCAAGGGGGAGCAGTACTTC
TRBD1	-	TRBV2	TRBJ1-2	CASSPDRAGGYTF	TGTGCCAGCAGTCCGGACAGGGCAGGGGGCTACACCTTC